Shown below are 18 T cell receptor beta chains from a single sample sequenced in a study of T-cell reconstitution after alpha-beta-depleted transplantation in children (dated by TCRdb to 2016 to 2018). The treatment or condition label on this specimen signifies: allogeneic hematopoietic cell transplantation with graft depleted of TCRalphabeta T cells and CD19 B cells. Library preparation was by PCR. Instrument on record: Illumina HiSeq 2500. Molecular barcoding was employed in the preparation of TCR libraries, with unique molecular identifiers being used to normalize TCRbeta repertoire quantification. In TCRdb, the public reads were trimmed at Q25 with fastp and aligned with MiXCR, with productive beta chains retained. Each record represents a unique CDR3 protein, reported with the most common genes and DNA among its rows. Within this sample are approximately 85,000 distinct CDR3 sequences, with around 15% of them counted one time only. The top ten clonotypes cover about 19% of the sample.

The specimen was PBMCs, mostly from graft donor cells, collected 180 days after TCRalphabeta/CD19-depleted stem cell transplant. The receptors here all came from a male patient between 2 and 10 years old who had a stem cell transplant for acute lymphoblastic leukemia, so the T cells may come from the graft donor.

The J gene is TRBJ1-1, the V gene TRBV12-3 or TRBV12-4; no clear D. Trimming left V 1 base short and J 0 bases short, with 6 bases between. The CDR3 length is 14 residues. This CDR3 is CASSLGGLNTEAFF. The CDR3 nucleotides are TGTGCCAGCAGTTTAGGGGGTTTGAACACTGAAGCTTTCTTT.

This clonotype was counted only a few times. The chain joins TRBV10-3 to TRBJ2-7, with no clear D. Germline V gene sequence: CDR1 ENHRY, CDR2 SYGVKD. This CDR3 has 12 residues. The V and J ends lost 6 bases and 7 bases respectively, with 13 bases between them. This chain's CDR3 is CAIRALGMEQYF. The CDR3 DNA is TGTGCCATCAGGGCTCTGGGTATGGAGCAGTACTTC.

V and J are TRBV20-1 and TRBJ1-2; D is uncertain. CDR1 is DFQATT and CDR2 is SNEGSKA in the germline V gene (reference sequence). This CDR3 has 12 residues. V was trimmed by 5 bases and J by 8 bases, leaving 15 bases between them. The CDR3 sequence: CSAVGWGGGYTF. In DNA form, the CDR3 reads TGCAGTGCTGTCGGATGGGGAGGGGGCTACACCTTC.

The rearrangement joins TRBV20-1 to TRBJ1-2; D is undetermined. Germline V gene data show CDR1 as DFQATT and CDR2 as SNEGSKA (reference sequence). The CDR3 totals 14 residues. V was clipped by 1 base and J by 2 bases, with 11 bases between them. This chain's CDR3 is CSARGRELNYGYTF. The CDR3 DNA reads as TGCAGTGCTAGAGGAAGAGAGTTAAACTATGGCTACACCTTC.

This clonotype appeared many times. This chain connects TRBV6-2 or TRBV6-3 to TRBJ1-1; no firm D call. The length of the CDR3 is 16 residues. The V and J ends lost 2 bases and 1 base respectively, with 14 bases between them. CDR1 is MNHEY, CDR2 SVGEGT, per germline. CDR3 residues: CASSYVPGRENTEAFF. In DNA form, the CDR3 reads TGTGCCAGCAGTTACGTCCCTGGGAGGGAGAACACTGAAGCTTTCTTT.

This clonotype turned up a few times. The chain uses TRBV29-1 and TRBJ2-5; D is uncertain. Per the germline V gene, CDR1 is SQVTM and CDR2 is ANQGSEA. V lost 4 bases and J 0 bases, leaving 6 bases between the germline ends. The CDR3 loop spans 12 amino acids. CDR3 sequence: CSVVLYQETQYF. The CDR3 DNA reads as TGCAGCGTTGTGCTGTACCAAGAGACCCAGTACTTC.

This chain uses TRBV10-1 with TRBJ2-3; maybe TRBD2 (6 bases). V shed 0 bases and J shed 6 bases, with 10 bases lying between them. The CDR3 has 14 amino acids. Germline CDR1 and CDR2: WNHNN and SYGVQD (reference sequence). CDR3 region: CASSESTGVDTQYF. DNA for the CDR3: TGCGCCAGCAGTGAGTCGACGGGGGTCGATACGCAGTATTTT.

CDR3 DNA sequence: TGTGCCAGCAGTGACCTGGACAGGGGGCAGGACGAGCAGTACTTC. This translates into CASSDLDRGQDEQYF. The chain has TRBV25-1 and TRBJ2-7; 11 bases match TRBD1. The germline V gene encodes CDR1 MGHDK and CDR2 SYGVNS. The CDR3 spans 15 residues. V lost 3 bases to trimming and J lost 5 bases; unmatched junction nucleotides: 6.

The chain carries TRBV6-1 and TRBJ2-3; tentatively, D is TRBD1 (5 bases). This CDR3 spans 18 amino acids. Between the trimmed V and J ends, which lost 2 bases and 4 bases, there was a span of 22 bases. Germline CDR1 reads MNHNS; CDR2 reads SASEGT. The CDR3 coding sequence is TGTGCCAGCAGTGAATTTGTAGGAAAGGGGTCATTTTCAGATACGCAGTATTTT. This gives the protein CASSEFVGKGSFSDTQYF.

The J gene is TRBJ2-1, the V gene TRBV7-2; D gene unclear. CDR3 length: 13 amino acids. V was cut by 1 base and J by 1 base, with 2 bases left in between. The germline V gene has CDR1 SGHTA and CDR2 FQGNSA. CDR3 in DNA: TGTGCCAGCAGCTTAGGGTCCTACAATGAGCAGTTCTTC. Protein: CASSLGSYNEQFF.

The V gene is TRBV5-1, the J gene TRBJ2-3; possible D gene TRBD2, 6 bases. The CDR3 runs 14 residues. The V gene's germline CDR1 is SGHRS and CDR2 YFSETQ. The germline V and J ends were trimmed by 4 bases and 2 bases, with 11 bases remaining between them. CDR3 DNA sequence: TGCGCCAGCAGCACGGGACTCTACACAGATACGCAGTATTTT. The encoded protein is CASSTGLYTDTQYF.

The V and J genes are TRBV7-2 and TRBJ2-5; no clear D gene. Trimming cost V 1 base and J 5 bases, with 17 bases left between them. CDR3 length equals 16 residues. Germline lookup yields CDR1 SGHTA and CDR2 FQGNSA. The CDR3 region is CASSLGSTILRETQYF. Here the CDR3 DNA reads TGTGCCAGCAGCTTAGGGTCCACTATTCTGCGGGAGACCCAGTACTTC.

This clonotype turned up a few times. In nucleotides, the CDR3 is TGTGCCAGCAGCTTCCCCTACAGGGTGAGCCCAGATACGCAGTATTTT. Translating it yields CASSFPYRVSPDTQYF. This chain links TRBV7-8 with TRBJ2-3, with D possibly being TRBD1 (6 bases). The CDR3 runs 16 residues. The germline CDR1 and CDR2 sequences are SGHVS and FQNEAQ. V was pared by 3 bases and J by 4 bases, with 17 bases between. The full variable domain, in which reference TRBV7-8 and TRBJ2-3 provide the parts outside the CDR3, is GAGVSQSPRYKVAKRGQDVALRCDPISGHVSLFWYQQALGQGPEFLTYFQNEAQLDKSGLPSDRFFAERPEGSVSTLKIQRTQQEDSAVYLCASSFPYRVSPDTQYFGPGTRLTVL.

This clonotype has only a few counts. The chain is built from TRBV5-1 and TRBJ2-1; D could derive from TRBD1 or TRBD2 (5 bases each). Between the trimmed V and J ends, which lost 1 base and 1 base, there was a span of 9 bases. There are 15 residues in the CDR3. Germline assignment: CDR1 SGHRS and CDR2 YFSETQ. In DNA, the CDR3 is TGCGCCAGCAGCTTGCGGGGACCATCCTACAATGAGCAGTTCTTC. Residues: CASSLRGPSYNEQFF. The full variable domain, with the rest looked up from reference TRBV5-1 and TRBJ2-1, is KAGVTQTPRYLIKTRGQQVTLSCSPISGHRSVSWYQQTPGQGLQFLFEYFSETQRNKGNFPGRFSGRQFSNSRSEMNVSTLELGDSALYLCASSLRGPSYNEQFFGPGTRLTVL.

The gene calls are TRBV7-8 and TRBJ1-4; maybe TRBD1 (6 bases). CDR1 and CDR2 from the germline V gene are SGHVS and FQNEAQ. This CDR3 contains 15 residues. The germline V and J ends were trimmed by 1 base and 4 bases, with 10 bases remaining between them. The CDR3 DNA follows: TGTGCCAGCAGCTTAGGAGGGGGGCGTAATGAAAAACTGTTTTTT. Residues: CASSLGGGRNEKLFF.

The chain joins TRBV21-1 to TRBJ2-5; the DNA was not used to check the table's D call, TRBD1. TRBV21-1 is termed a pseudogene. This CDR3 is 18 amino acids long. CDR3: CASGLYGTTDMYQETQYF. CDR3 nucleotide sequence: TGTGCCAGCGGATTATACGGGACAACCGATATGTACCAAGAGACCCAGTACTTC.

V is TRBV10-3 and J is TRBJ2-7; D is uncertain. CDR3 size: 12 residues. Per germline, CDR1 ENHRY and CDR2 SYGVKD. With 10 bases removed from V and 5 bases from J, the gap between germline ends came to 15 bases. The CDR3 here is CATRLGNHEQYF. The CDR3 DNA reads TGTGCCACCCGGTTGGGGAACCACGAGCAGTACTTC.

This clonotype appeared a few times. The genes are TRBV11-2 and TRBJ2-2; D might be TRBD1 (7 bases). The CDR3 is made up of 19 amino acids. Trimming pared 5 bases from V and 4 bases from J, leaving 26 bases between. The V gene's germline CDR1 is SGHAT and CDR2 FQNNGV. The CDR3 loop reads CASSPRSRGASASTGELFF. For the CDR3, the DNA is TGTGCCAGCAGCCCCCGCTCCAGGGGGGCCTCGGCGAGCACCGGGGAGCTGTTTTTT.